The next 8 T cell receptor beta chains were all read from a single sample in a study of blood T cells in healthy people across ages. A sample-barcoded 5' primer and a J-beta primer mix were used in a second PCR of about 6 to 12 cycles. Each CDR3 protein gets one entry after TCRdb re-called the 5' RACE reads with MiXCR. The sample yields about 800,000 distinct CDR3 sequences, 25% seen once. The sample was also reused in another study, on T cells of mothers and their children.

Sequenced sample: blood. These receptors were taken from a boy between 10 and 17 years old in good health.

V and J are TRBV29-1 and TRBJ2-1; D perhaps matches TRBD1 (6 bases). This CDR3 is built from 12 residues. Trimming removed 3 bases at V and 6 bases at J, with 9 bases between. CDR1 and CDR2 from the germline V gene are SQVTM and ANQGSEA. The CDR3 coding sequence is TGCAGCGTTGAGGCCAGGGGCAATGAGCAGTTCTTC. Protein product: CSVEARGNEQFF.

This clonotype has just a few counts. The rearrangement uses TRBV7-2 and TRBJ2-5; D is perhaps TRBD1 (5 bases). The DNA end lines up better with TRBJ2-7; the J call may be wrong. The CDR3 has 13 amino acids. Germline CDR1 and CDR2: SGHTA and FQGNSA. The CDR3 sequence: CASSFSQGYEQYF. In DNA, the CDR3 is TGTGCCAGCAGTTTTAGCCAGGGCTACGAGCAGTACTTC.

The chain joins TRBV6-5 to TRBJ1-1; D is unclear. The length of the CDR3 is 14 residues. Germline CDR1 is MNHEY and CDR2 is SVGAGI. V was clipped by 2 bases and J by 1 base, with 8 bases between them. The CDR3 sequence: CASSYIARNTEAFF. CDR3 bases: TGTGCCAGCAGTTACATTGCCAGGAACACTGAAGCTTTCTTT.

This clonotype was observed a handful of times. The gene calls are TRBV20-1 and TRBJ2-5; 9 bases line up with TRBD1. The trim removed 0 bases at V and 13 bases at J, leaving 9 bases unmatched. Germline V gene lookup returns CDR1 DFQATT and CDR2 SNEGSKA (reference sequence). The CDR3 is made up of 13 amino acids. CDR3 amino acids: CSAREGTGTGGYF. For the CDR3, the DNA is TGCAGTGCTAGAGAGGGGACAGGGACTGGCGGGTACTTC.

V is TRBV3-1 and J is TRBJ2-7; D gene uncertain. Germline lookup yields CDR1 LGHDT and CDR2 YNNKEL (reference sequence). V was trimmed by 0 bases and J by 2 bases, leaving 11 bases between them. This CDR3 spans 15 amino acids. Written as DNA, the CDR3 is TGTGCCAGCAGCCAAGATCCCGGCAGCACCTACGAGCAGTACTTC. This codes for CASSQDPGSTYEQYF.

This rearrangement joins TRBV28 to TRBJ2-5; D gene uncertain. V was trimmed by 3 bases and J by 5 bases, leaving 13 bases between them. This CDR3 is 14 amino acids long. CDR1 and CDR2 from the germline V gene are MDHEN and SYDVKM. The CDR3 loop is CASSFGLGWETQYF. CDR3 bases: TGTGCCAGCAGTTTCGGCCTCGGTTGGGAGACCCAGTACTTC.

The CDR3 spells CSVESRTGVYEQYF. The CDR3 DNA is TGCAGCGTTGAATCGAGGACTGGAGTCTACGAGCAGTACTTC. J is TRBJ2-5 and V is TRBV29-1; D is perhaps TRBD2 (5 bases). The end of the DNA fits TRBJ2-7 better, so the J call may be wrong. This CDR3 comprises 14 residues. The germline V gene encodes CDR1 SQVTM and CDR2 ANQGSEA.

This sequence joins TRBV6-5 and TRBJ1-6, with 8 bases lining up with TRBD1. The CDR3 loop spans 16 amino acids. V was clipped by 2 bases and J by 11 bases; unmatched bases: 11. CDR1 and CDR2 (germline): MNHEY, SVGAGI. The CDR3 region has the DNA TGTGCCAGCAGTTACGGCCTGACAGGGGATCGGCCACCCCTCCACTTT. Protein product: CASSYGLTGDRPPLHF.